This T cell receptor (beta chain) derives from a study of CD4 T cells in relation to SARS-CoV-2 and coronaviruses. Trimming shortened V by 4 bases and J by 4 bases, and 18 bases separated the two germline ends. The CDR3 is 15 amino acids. The germline CDR1 and CDR2 sequences are SGDLS and YYNGEE. On this clone itself: No antigen is known for it.

The method was immunoSEQ multiplex PCR; TCRdb's version includes in-frame clones alone and lacks a portion of them. The sample has about 36,000 clones; more than 60% are singletons. The chain has TRBV9 and TRBJ2-7; the D gene is possibly TRBD1 (5 bases). The clonotype originates from an adult with COVID-19. Sequenced: memory CD4+ T cells from PBMCs, cultured in vitro. CDR3 nucleotide sequence: TGTGCCAGCAGCCCTTACCCGACAGTGGGTTACGAGCAGTACTTC. It yields the protein CASSPYPTVGYEQYF.